This record looks at one TCR beta chain sequence and its context. This specimen belongs to a study of T-cell reconstitution after alpha-beta-depleted transplantation in children. Construction of the TCRbeta library involved unique molecular identifiers. TCRdb re-called the PCR reads through MiXCR, storing one row per CDR3 protein. The data contain around 450,000 distinct CDR3 sequences, about 45% of them singletons. The CDR3 spans 18 residues. Germline assignment: CDR1 WNHNN and CDR2 SYGVQD (reference sequence). V dropped 0 bases and J dropped 1; count of bases not matched to a gene: 12. This receptor was identified in a girl aged 2 to 9 with aplastic anemia, due to receive a stem cell transplant. The chain links TRBV10-1 to TRBJ2-7; TRBD1 aligns across 7 bases. The source material was PBMCs, sampled before TCRalphabeta/CD19-depleted stem cell transplant. The CDR3 nucleotides read TGCGCCAGCAGTGAGTCTTCATTTGGACAGGTGGGGTCCTACGAGCAGTACTTC. This codes for CASSESSFGQVGSYEQYF.